Following are 27 T cell receptor beta chains from one sample sequenced in a study of cytomegalovirus exposure and HLA in healthy donors. With 60 Vbeta and 13 Jbeta primers, the PCR was carried out. Assay used: immunoSEQ multiplex PCR; TCRdb lists only in-frame clones, some missing. The repertoire holds 100,000 or so clones, with approximately 77% as singletons. The sequencing input was PBMCs. The receptor set was obtained from a male donor in good health and CMV-seropositive.

The gene calls are TRBV5-1 and TRBJ2-3, with 12 bases lining up with TRBD2. The V and J ends lost 3 bases and 3 bases, in that order; junction bases with no gene match: 8. Per the germline V gene, CDR1 is SGHRS and CDR2 is YFSETQ. This CDR3 is built from 17 residues. CDR3 bases: TGCGCCAGCAGCTATCTAGCGGGGGGGTTAGGGACAGATACGCAGTATTTT. It codes for CASSYLAGGLGTDTQYF.

The V gene is TRBV6-5, the J gene TRBJ2-2; D gene unclear. The CDR3 has 11 amino acids. Germline values: CDR1 MNHEY, CDR2 SVGAGI. The V end was cut by 2 bases, the J end by 8 bases, with 3 bases between. This CDR3 is CASSYLGELFF. The CDR3 DNA is TGTGCCAGCAGTTACCTAGGGGAGCTGTTTTTT.

The table lists this clone with a few counts. The rearrangement joins TRBV9 to TRBJ2-5, with D possibly TRBD2 on 5 matching bases. TRBJ2-7 matches the DNA end more closely, so the J call is doubtful. The CDR3 runs to 15 residues. CDR1 is SGDLS and CDR2 is YYNGEE in the germline V gene. As DNA, the CDR3 is TGTGCCAGCAGTGCCGGACTCTCCAACGTTAACGAGCAGTACTTC. It specifies CASSAGLSNVNEQYF.

V usage is TRBV11-2 and J usage is TRBJ1-1; a possible D gene is TRBD1 (5 bases). V was trimmed by 7 bases and J by 0 bases, leaving 12 bases between them. CDR1 SGHAT and CDR2 FQNNGV come from the germline V gene. CDR3 length equals 14 residues. In DNA form, the CDR3 reads TGTGCCAGCATCCCGACAGAAATGAACACTGAAGCTTTCTTT. Its protein is CASIPTEMNTEAFF.

V usage is TRBV15 and J usage is TRBJ2-7; D not resolved. Germline CDR1 reads LNHNV; CDR2 reads YYDKDF (reference sequence). The CDR3 spans 13 residues. Trimming took 0 bases from V and 7 from J, leaving 10 bases between them. As DNA, the CDR3 is TGTGCCACCAGCAGAGATCGGGTTGGGGAGCAGTACTTC. Its protein product is CATSRDRVGEQYF.

This clone was recorded once. The chain carries TRBV11-1 and TRBJ2-3; possibly TRBD1 for D (6 bases). Germline-derived CDR1 and CDR2 are SGHAT and FQDESV (reference sequence). CDR3 length: 17 amino acids. The ends were cut back, 1 base at V and 0 bases at J, with 14 bases in the middle. The chain's CDR3 is CASSLGVGAQSTDTQYF. CDR3 DNA: TGTGCCAGCAGCTTAGGCGTGGGGGCACAAAGCACAGATACGCAGTATTTT.

This chain connects TRBV10-1 to TRBJ2-3; D unresolved. CDR1 is WNHNN, CDR2 SYGVQD, per germline (reference sequence). CDR3 length: 13 residues. Trimming removed 2 bases from V and 1 base from J, with 4 bases in between. CDR3 residues: CASSETGTDTQYF. In nucleotides, the CDR3 is TGCGCCAGCAGTGAGACAGGCACAGATACGCAGTATTTT.

The V call is TRBV7-9, the J call TRBJ2-1; perhaps TRBD1 as D (6 bases). The length of the CDR3 is 15 residues. In germline, CDR1 is SEHNR, CDR2 FQNEAQ (reference sequence). The ends were cut back, 3 bases at V and 10 bases at J, with 19 bases in the middle. The CDR3 coding sequence is TGTGCCAGCAGCTTTCCCGGGACACTCATTTTGGAGCAGTTCTTC. This translates into CASSFPGTLILEQFF.

The chain combines TRBV11-2 with TRBJ2-7, with a tentative D call TRBD2 (6 bases). This CDR3 comprises 13 residues. V lost 0 bases to trimming and J lost 5 bases, with 8 bases between them. Germline V gives CDR1 SGHAT, CDR2 FQNNGV. The CDR3 sequence: CASSLDRRDEQYF. CDR3 DNA sequence: TGTGCCAGCAGCTTAGATCGGAGGGACGAGCAGTACTTC.

J is TRBJ1-2 and V is TRBV19; a possible D gene is TRBD1 (5 bases). CDR1 and CDR2 (germline): LNHDA, SQIVND (reference sequence). This CDR3 has 13 residues. Trimming stripped 5 bases from V and 6 bases from J, with 13 bases between. The CDR3 nucleotides read TGTGCCAGTAGTTTTGGGGGGATCGATGGCTACACCTTC. Encoded protein: CASSFGGIDGYTF.

The chain links TRBV11-3 to TRBJ2-7, with 10 bases aligning to TRBD1. The CDR3 spans 15 residues. The ends lost 5 bases at V and 6 bases at J; junction bases unmatched: 10. Germline assignment: CDR1 SGHNT and CDR2 YENEEA. CDR3 in amino acids: CASSPFGTGVGEQYF. Written as DNA, the CDR3 is TGTGCCAGCAGCCCATTTGGGACAGGGGTCGGCGAGCAGTACTTC.

The chain couples TRBV7-2 to TRBJ1-2, with 7 bases fitting TRBD1. With V trimmed by 5 bases and J by 4 bases, 4 bases remained unmatched. CDR1 and CDR2 (germline): SGHTA, FQGNSA. CDR3 size: 13 residues. The CDR3 nucleotides read TGTGCCAGCAGCATGGGACAGTCCTATGGCTACACCTTC. Translated, it gives CASSMGQSYGYTF. Filled out from reference TRBV7-2 and TRBJ1-2, the complete variable domain reads GAGVSQSPSNKVTEKGKDVELRCDPISGHTALYWYRQSLGQGLEFLIYFQGNSAPDKSGLPSDRFSAERTGGSVSTLTIQRTQQEDSAVYLCASSMGQSYGYTFGSGTRLTVV.

The chain uses TRBV7-2 and TRBJ1-5, with 7 nucleotides matching TRBD1. Germline V gene lookup returns CDR1 SGHTA and CDR2 FQGNSA. J was trimmed by 5 bases and V by 3 bases; bases with no gene match: 7. CDR3 size: 15 residues. The CDR3 region is CASSFRQGPDQPQHF. CDR3 in DNA: TGTGCCAGCAGCTTCCGACAGGGACCCGATCAGCCCCAGCATTTT. Full variable domain (missing parts from reference TRBV7-2 and TRBJ1-5): GAGVSQSPSNKVTEKGKDVELRCDPISGHTALYWYRQSLGQGLEFLIYFQGNSAPDKSGLPSDRFSAERTGGSVSTLTIQRTQQEDSAVYLCASSFRQGPDQPQHFGDGTRLSIL.

This chain links TRBV29-1 with TRBJ1-5; D gene ambiguous. The CDR3 is 15 amino acids. V was shortened by 5 bases and J by 2 bases, with 16 bases between the two germline ends. Per the germline V gene, CDR1 is SQVTM and CDR2 is ANQGSEA. The CDR3 nucleotides read TGCAGCGTTTCGGAGGGATTTCTCGGCAATCAGCCCCAGCATTTT. Its protein is CSVSEGFLGNQPQHF.

This clone was counted once. This chain links TRBV5-4 with TRBJ1-2, with 8 bases matching TRBD1. In germline, CDR1 is SGHNT, CDR2 YYREEE (reference sequence). CDR3 length: 14 residues. V lost 4 bases to trimming and J lost 6 bases; unmatched junction nucleotides: 8. CDR3 residues: CASSGTDRVNGYTF. CDR3 in DNA: TGTGCCAGCAGCGGAACGGACAGGGTAAATGGCTACACCTTC.

This chain connects TRBV2 to TRBJ2-3, with D hard to call. The CDR3 extends over 11 amino acids. Germline V gives CDR1 SNHLY, CDR2 FYNNEI. V was pared by 3 bases and J by 5 bases, with 3 bases between. The CDR3 sequence is CASSDGDTQYF. CDR3 bases: TGTGCCAGCAGTGACGGAGATACGCAGTATTTT.

This clone was observed a few times. The genes are TRBV29-1 and TRBJ1-2; D gene ambiguous. This CDR3 comprises 11 residues. Deletions cut 2 bases from V and 8 bases from J, with 9 bases between. The germline V gene encodes CDR1 SQVTM and CDR2 ANQGSEA. CDR3 amino acids: CSVERGQGYTF. In DNA form, the CDR3 reads TGCAGCGTTGAAAGAGGCCAGGGCTACACCTTC.

J is TRBJ1-2 and V is TRBV5-6; 9 bases line up with TRBD1. The CDR3 loop spans 15 amino acids. Germline values: CDR1 SGHDT, CDR2 YYEEEE. V lost 1 base to trimming and J lost 6 bases; unmatched junction nucleotides: 7. This chain's CDR3 is CASSLSRQGVDGYTF. The CDR3 DNA is TGTGCCAGCAGCTTGTCGAGACAGGGGGTGGATGGCTACACCTTC.

The chain employs TRBV5-6 and TRBJ1-5; D is unresolved. The CDR3 runs 13 residues. Trimming left V 1 base short and J 6 bases short, with 8 bases between. The germline V gene encodes CDR1 SGHDT and CDR2 YYEEEE. CDR3: CASSLMSGQPQHF. In DNA, the CDR3 is TGTGCCAGCAGCTTGATGTCCGGTCAGCCCCAGCATTTT.

This chain links TRBV30 with TRBJ1-3, with no clear D. V was cut by 0 bases and J by 4 bases, with 13 bases left in between. Per the germline V gene, CDR1 is GTSNPN and CDR2 is SVGIG (reference sequence). The CDR3 runs to 15 residues. CDR3 DNA sequence: TGTGCCTGGAGTGTAGTGGGTTTGGGCGGAAACACCATATATTTT. It is translated as CAWSVVGLGGNTIYF. The variable domain in full, with the rest retrieved from reference TRBV30 and TRBJ1-3, is SQTIHQWPATLVQPVGSPLSLECTVEGTSNPNLYWYRQAAGRGLQLLFYSVGIGQISSEVPQNLSASRPQDRQFILSSKKLLLSDSGFYLCAWSVVGLGGNTIYFGEGSWLTVV.

The V gene is TRBV6-1, the J gene TRBJ1-2; perhaps TRBD1 as D (6 bases). Per germline, CDR1 MNHNS and CDR2 SASEGT. V was cut by 8 bases and J by 1 base, with 14 bases left in between. The CDR3 contains 14 residues. The CDR3 loop reads CASGKTGGNYGYTF. The CDR3 DNA reads as TGTGCCAGCGGAAAGACAGGCGGTAACTATGGCTACACCTTC.

V usage is TRBV2 and J usage is TRBJ2-2; TRBD1 is a possible D gene (6 bases). There are 13 residues in the CDR3. V lost 8 bases, J lost 7 bases, and 14 bases lay in between. The V gene's germline CDR1 is SNHLY and CDR2 FYNNEI. This CDR3 is CASGGRGVGELFF. Written as DNA, the CDR3 is TGTGCCAGCGGGGGCAGGGGTGTCGGGGAGCTGTTTTTT.

The rearrangement uses TRBV7-2 and TRBJ2-4; perhaps TRBD2 as D (6 bases). CDR1 and CDR2 from the germline V gene are SGHTA and FQGNSA. This CDR3 spans 14 amino acids. V lost 5 bases and J 3 bases, leaving 11 bases between the germline ends. CDR3 residues: CASSPSGLKNIQYF. CDR3 nucleotides: TGTGCCAGCAGCCCCTCGGGACTCAAAAACATTCAGTACTTC.

This clone was seen only a few times. The gene calls are TRBV4-3 and TRBJ2-1; 7 bases are a match to TRBD2. CDR3 size: 13 residues. The V segment lost 8 bases and the J segment 6 bases; nucleotides outside the gene matches: 7. Looked up from germline, CDR1 is LGHNA and CDR2 is YSLEER. The CDR3 coding sequence is TGCGCCAGCTCCCCGGGGAGGGCCAATGAGCAGTTCTTC. Its translation: CASSPGRANEQFF.

This chain links TRBV19 with TRBJ1-5; D is undetermined. Deletions cut 6 bases from V and 5 bases from J, with 11 bases between. Germline loops: CDR1 LNHDA, CDR2 SQIVND (reference sequence). This CDR3 spans 13 amino acids. CDR3 sequence reads: CASSLRRDQPQHF. As DNA, the CDR3 is TGTGCCAGTAGCCTGAGGAGGGATCAGCCCCAGCATTTT.

This sequence joins TRBV5-1 and TRBJ2-5; D is unresolved. The CDR3 has 15 residues. V was trimmed by 3 bases and J by 1 base, leaving 13 bases between them. Germline V gene sequence: CDR1 SGHRS, CDR2 YFSETQ. CDR3 residues: CASSSEVGSQETQYF. For the CDR3, the DNA is TGCGCCAGCAGCTCAGAGGTGGGTTCCCAAGAGACCCAGTACTTC.

This clone has only a few counts. This chain joins TRBV25-1 and TRBJ1-4; D unresolved. CDR1 MGHDK and CDR2 SYGVNS come from the germline V gene. Deletions cut 1 base from V and 7 bases from J, with 16 bases between. The CDR3 covers 16 residues. The DNA for the CDR3 is TGTGCCAGCAGTGAATCCGAGACCGGGTTGAGTGAAAAACTGTTTTTT. Translating it yields CASSESETGLSEKLFF.